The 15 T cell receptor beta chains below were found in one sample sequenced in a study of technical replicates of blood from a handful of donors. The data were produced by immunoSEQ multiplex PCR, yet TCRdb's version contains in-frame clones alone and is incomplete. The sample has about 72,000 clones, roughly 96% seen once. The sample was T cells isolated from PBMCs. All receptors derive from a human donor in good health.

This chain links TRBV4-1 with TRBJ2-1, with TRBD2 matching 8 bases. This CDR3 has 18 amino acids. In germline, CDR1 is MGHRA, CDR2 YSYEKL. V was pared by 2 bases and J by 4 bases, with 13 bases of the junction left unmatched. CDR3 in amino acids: CASSQSEDRTSPYNEQFF. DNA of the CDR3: TGCGCCAGCAGCCAAAGCGAGGACCGGACTAGCCCTTACAATGAGCAGTTCTTC.

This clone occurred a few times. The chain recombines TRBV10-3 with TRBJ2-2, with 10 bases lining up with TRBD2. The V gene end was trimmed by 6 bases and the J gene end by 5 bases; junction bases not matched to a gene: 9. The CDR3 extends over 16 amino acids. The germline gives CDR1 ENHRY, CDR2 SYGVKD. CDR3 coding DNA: TGTGCCATCAGGCACCGAGAGCGGGAGGGTACCGGGGAGCTGTTTTTT. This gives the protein CAIRHREREGTGELFF.

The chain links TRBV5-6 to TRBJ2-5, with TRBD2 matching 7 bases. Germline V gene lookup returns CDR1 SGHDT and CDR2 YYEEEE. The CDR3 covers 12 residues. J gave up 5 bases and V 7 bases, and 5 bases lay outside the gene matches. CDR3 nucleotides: TGTGCCAGCGGGAGGGCCTATGAGACCCAGTACTTC. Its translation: CASGRAYETQYF.

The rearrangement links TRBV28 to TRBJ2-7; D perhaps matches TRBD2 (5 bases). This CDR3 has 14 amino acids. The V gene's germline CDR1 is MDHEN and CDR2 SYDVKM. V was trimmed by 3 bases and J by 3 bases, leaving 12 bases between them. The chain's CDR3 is CASSFYGENYEQYF. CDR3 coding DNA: TGTGCCAGCAGTTTTTACGGGGAGAACTACGAGCAGTACTTC.

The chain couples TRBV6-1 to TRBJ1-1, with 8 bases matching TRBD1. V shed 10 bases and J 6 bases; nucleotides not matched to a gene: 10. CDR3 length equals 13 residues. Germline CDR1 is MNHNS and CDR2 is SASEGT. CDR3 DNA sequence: TGTGCCACGCGAGAGACAGGGGTGGCTGAAGCTTTCTTT. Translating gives CATRETGVAEAFF.

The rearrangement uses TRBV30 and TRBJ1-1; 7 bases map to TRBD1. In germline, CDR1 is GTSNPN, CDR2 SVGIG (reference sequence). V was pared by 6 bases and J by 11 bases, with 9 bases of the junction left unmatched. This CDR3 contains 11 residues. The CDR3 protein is CACDRVEWAFF. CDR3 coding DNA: TGTGCCTGCGACAGGGTTGAGTGGGCTTTCTTT.

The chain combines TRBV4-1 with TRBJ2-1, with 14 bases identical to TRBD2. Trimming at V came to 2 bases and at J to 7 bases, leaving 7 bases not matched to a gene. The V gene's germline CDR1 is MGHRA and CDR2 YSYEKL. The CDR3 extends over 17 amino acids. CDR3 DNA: TGCGCCAGCAGCCAACGACTAGCGGGGGGGCCTATGAATGAGCAGTTCTTC. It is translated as CASSQRLAGGPMNEQFF.

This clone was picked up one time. The CDR3 reads CASAGEGETQYF. Written as DNA, the CDR3 is TGTGCCTCAGCGGGGGAGGGAGAGACCCAGTACTTC. The V call is TRBV10-3, the J call TRBJ2-5; 8 nucleotides line up with TRBD2. Trimming at V came to 11 bases and at J to 4 bases, leaving 6 bases not matched to a gene. The CDR3 has 12 residues. Germline V gives CDR1 ENHRY, CDR2 SYGVKD.

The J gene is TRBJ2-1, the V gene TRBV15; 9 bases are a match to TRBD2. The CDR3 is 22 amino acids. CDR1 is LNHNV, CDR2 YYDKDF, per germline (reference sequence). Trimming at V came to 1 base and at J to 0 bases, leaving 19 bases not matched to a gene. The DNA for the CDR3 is TGTGCCACCAGCAGAGGGGTCGTGGATGGACTAGCGAGAAACCTCTCCTACAATGAGCAGTTCTTC. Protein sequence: CATSRGVVDGLARNLSYNEQFF.

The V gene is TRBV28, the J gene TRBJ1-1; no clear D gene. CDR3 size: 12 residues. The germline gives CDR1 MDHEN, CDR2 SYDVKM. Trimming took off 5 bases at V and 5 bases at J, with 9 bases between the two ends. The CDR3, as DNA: TGTGCCAGCAGTAGGGCGGGGACTGAAGCTTTCTTT. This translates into CASSRAGTEAFF.

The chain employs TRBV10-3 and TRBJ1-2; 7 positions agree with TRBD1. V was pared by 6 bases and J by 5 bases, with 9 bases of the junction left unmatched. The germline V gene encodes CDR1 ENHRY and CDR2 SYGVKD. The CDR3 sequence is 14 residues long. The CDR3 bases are TGTGCCATCAGCGGGGGAGACAGGGAGTATGGCTACACCTTC. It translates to CAISGGDREYGYTF.

Written as DNA, the CDR3 is TGTGCCACCAGCAGAGATAAAGGAGGAGTACACGAGCAGTACTTC. Translated, it gives CATSRDKGGVHEQYF. The V gene is TRBV15, the J gene TRBJ2-7; maybe TRBD2 (5 bases). V gave up 0 bases and J gave up 5 bases, with 14 bases separating them. Germline CDR1 and CDR2: LNHNV and YYDKDF (reference sequence). The CDR3 is 15 residues long.

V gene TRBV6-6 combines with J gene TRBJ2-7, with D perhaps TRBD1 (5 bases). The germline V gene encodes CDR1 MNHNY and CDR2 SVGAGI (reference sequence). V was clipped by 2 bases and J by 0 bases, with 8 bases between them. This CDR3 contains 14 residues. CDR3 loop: CASSYGRDSYEQYF. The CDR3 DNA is TGTGCCAGCAGTTACGGCAGGGACTCCTACGAGCAGTACTTC.

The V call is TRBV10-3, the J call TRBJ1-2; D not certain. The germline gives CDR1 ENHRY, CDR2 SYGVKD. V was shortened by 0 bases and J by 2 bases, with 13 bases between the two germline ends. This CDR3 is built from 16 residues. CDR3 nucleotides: TGTGCCATCAGTGAGTCCCCCGGCGGATCGAACTATGGCTACACCTTC. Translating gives CAISESPGGSNYGYTF.

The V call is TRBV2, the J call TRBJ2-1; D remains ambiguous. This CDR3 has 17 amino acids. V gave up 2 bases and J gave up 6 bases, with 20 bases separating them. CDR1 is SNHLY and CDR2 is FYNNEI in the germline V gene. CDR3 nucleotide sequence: TGTGCCAGCAGTGAAAGGCCCGTAATAGCATTAGCCAATGAGCAGTTCTTC. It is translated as CASSERPVIALANEQFF.